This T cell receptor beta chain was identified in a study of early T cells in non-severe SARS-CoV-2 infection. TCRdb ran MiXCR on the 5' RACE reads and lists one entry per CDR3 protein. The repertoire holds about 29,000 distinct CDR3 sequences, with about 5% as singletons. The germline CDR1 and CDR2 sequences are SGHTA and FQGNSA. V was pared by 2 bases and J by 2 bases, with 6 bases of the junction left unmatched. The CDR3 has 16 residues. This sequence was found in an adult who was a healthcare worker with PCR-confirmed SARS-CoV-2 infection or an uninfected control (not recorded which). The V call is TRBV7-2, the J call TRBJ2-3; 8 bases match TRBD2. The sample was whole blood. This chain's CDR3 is CASSLSLAGNTDTQYF. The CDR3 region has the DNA TGTGCCAGCAGCTTATCGCTAGCGGGTAACACAGATACGCAGTATTTT.